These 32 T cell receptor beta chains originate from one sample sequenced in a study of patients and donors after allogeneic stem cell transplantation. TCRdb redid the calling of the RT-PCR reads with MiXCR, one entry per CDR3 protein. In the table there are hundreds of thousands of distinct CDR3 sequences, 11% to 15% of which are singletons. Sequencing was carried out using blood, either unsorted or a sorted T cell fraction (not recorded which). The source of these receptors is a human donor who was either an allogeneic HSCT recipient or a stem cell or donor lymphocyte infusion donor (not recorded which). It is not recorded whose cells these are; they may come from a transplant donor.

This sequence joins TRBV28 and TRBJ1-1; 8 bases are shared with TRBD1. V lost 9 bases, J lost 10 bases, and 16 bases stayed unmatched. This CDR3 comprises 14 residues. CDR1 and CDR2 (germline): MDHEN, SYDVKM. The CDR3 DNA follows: TGTGCCAGTATCGAAACAGGGGGTAAGGGTAGAGCTTTCTTT. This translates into CASIETGGKGRAFF.

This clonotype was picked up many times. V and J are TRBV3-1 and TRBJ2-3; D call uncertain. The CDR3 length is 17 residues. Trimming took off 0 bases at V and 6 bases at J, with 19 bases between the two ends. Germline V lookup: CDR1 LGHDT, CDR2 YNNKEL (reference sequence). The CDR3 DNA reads TGTGCCAGCAGCCAAGACAGCCGTCCATCGAGACCCGATACGCAGTATTTT. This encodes CASSQDSRPSRPDTQYF.

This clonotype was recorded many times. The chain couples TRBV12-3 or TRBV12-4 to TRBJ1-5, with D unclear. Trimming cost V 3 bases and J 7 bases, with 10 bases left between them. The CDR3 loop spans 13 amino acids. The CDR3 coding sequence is TGTGCCAGCAGTTTGGACCTCGGGCAGCCCCAGCATTTT. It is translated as CASSLDLGQPQHF.

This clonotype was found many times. CDR3 amino acids: CASSLLRTLNTEAFF. Here the CDR3 DNA reads TGTGCCAGTAGTCTCCTTAGGACCCTGAACACTGAAGCTTTCTTT. This rearrangement joins TRBV19 to TRBJ1-1; unclear D gene. The CDR3 extends over 15 amino acids. CDR1 and CDR2 (germline): LNHDA, SQIVND (reference sequence). The V gene lost 5 bases and the J gene lost 0 bases, with 13 bases spanning the gap.

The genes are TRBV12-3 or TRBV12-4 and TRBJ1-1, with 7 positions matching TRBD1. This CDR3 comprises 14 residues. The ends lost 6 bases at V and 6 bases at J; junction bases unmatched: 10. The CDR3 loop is CASSYDRAIAEAFF. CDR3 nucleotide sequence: TGTGCCAGCAGCTACGACAGGGCGATCGCTGAAGCTTTCTTT.

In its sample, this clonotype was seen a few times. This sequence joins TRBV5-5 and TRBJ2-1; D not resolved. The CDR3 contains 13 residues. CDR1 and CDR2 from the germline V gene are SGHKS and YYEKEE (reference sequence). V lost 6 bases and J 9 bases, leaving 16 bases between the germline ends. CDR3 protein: CASIESGLVEQFF. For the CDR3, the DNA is TGTGCCAGCATCGAATCTGGGCTGGTTGAGCAGTTCTTC.

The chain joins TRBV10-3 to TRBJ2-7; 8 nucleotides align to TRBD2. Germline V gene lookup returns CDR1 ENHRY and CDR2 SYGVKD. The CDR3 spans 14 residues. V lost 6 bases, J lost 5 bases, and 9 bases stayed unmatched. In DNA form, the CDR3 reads TGTGCCATCAGGCCCCCGGGAGGGAGCAACGAGCAGTACTTC. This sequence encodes CAIRPPGGSNEQYF.

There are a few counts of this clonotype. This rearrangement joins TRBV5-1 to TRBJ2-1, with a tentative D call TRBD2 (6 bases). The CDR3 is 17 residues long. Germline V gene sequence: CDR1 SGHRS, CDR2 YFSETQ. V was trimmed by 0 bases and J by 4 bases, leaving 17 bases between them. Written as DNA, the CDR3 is TGCGCCAGCAGCTTGGCCGTTTTGCGGGATTCTTACAATGAGCAGTTCTTC. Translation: CASSLAVLRDSYNEQFF.

CDR3 residues: CASTPGTLNTEAFF. DNA for the CDR3: TGTGCCAGCACCCCAGGGACGTTGAACACTGAAGCTTTCTTT. The chain has TRBV6-1 and TRBJ1-1, with D perhaps TRBD1 (5 bases). Germline V gene lookup returns CDR1 MNHNS and CDR2 SASEGT. V lost 7 bases and J lost 0, with 12 bases in between. The CDR3 is 14 residues long.

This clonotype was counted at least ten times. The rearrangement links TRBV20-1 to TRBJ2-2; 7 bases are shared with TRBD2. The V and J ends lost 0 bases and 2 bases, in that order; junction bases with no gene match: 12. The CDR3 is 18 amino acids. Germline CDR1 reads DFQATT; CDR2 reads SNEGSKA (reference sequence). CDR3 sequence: CSARDRDGGLVNTGELFF. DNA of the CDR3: TGCAGTGCTAGAGATCGGGACGGTGGACTAGTAAACACCGGGGAGCTGTTTTTT.

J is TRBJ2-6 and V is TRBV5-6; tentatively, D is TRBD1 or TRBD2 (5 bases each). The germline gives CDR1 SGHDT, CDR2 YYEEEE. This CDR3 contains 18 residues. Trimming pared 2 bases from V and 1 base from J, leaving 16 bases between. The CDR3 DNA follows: TGTGCCAGCAGCTTAGTTGGCGCAGGGAGTTCTGGGGCCAACGTCCTGACTTTC. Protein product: CASSLVGAGSSGANVLTF.

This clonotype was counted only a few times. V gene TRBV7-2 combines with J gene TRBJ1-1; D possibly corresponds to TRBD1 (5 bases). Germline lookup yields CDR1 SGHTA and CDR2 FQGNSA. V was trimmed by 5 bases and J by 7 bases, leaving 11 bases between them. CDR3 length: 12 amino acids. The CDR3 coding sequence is TGTGCCAGCAGCCCCTCGACAGTTGAAGCTTTCTTT. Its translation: CASSPSTVEAFF.

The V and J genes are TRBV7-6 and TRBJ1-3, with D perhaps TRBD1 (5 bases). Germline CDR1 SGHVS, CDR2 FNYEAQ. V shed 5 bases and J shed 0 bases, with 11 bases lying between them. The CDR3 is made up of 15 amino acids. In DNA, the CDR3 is TGTGCCAGCAGCCGAGCTAGGGGCTCTGGAAACACCATATATTTT. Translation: CASSRARGSGNTIYF.

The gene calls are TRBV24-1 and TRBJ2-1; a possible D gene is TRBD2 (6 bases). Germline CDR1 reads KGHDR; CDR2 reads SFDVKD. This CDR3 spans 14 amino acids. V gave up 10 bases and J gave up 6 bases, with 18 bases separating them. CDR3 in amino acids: CATSKEGRGNEQFF. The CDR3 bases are TGTGCCACATCCAAGGAGGGCCGAGGCAATGAGCAGTTCTTC.

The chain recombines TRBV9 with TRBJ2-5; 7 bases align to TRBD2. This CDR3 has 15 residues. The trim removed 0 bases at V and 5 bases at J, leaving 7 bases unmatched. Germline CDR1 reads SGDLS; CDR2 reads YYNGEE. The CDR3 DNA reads TGTGCCAGCAGCGTAGTTGGCGGGGGAGCGGAGACCCAGTACTTC. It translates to CASSVVGGGAETQYF.

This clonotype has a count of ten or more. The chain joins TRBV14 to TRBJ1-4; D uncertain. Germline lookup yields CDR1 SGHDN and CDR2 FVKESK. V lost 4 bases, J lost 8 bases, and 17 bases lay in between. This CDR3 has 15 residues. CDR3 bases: TGTGCCAGCAGCCGGGTCCTCGGGATAGAAGAAAAACTGTTTTTT. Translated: CASSRVLGIEEKLFF.

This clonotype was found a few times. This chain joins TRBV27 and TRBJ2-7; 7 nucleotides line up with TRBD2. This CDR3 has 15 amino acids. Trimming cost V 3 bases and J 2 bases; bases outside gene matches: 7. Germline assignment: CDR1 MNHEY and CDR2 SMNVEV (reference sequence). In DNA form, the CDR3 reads TGTGCCAGCAGTTTTGGCACTAGCGCCGCCTACGAGCAGTACTTC. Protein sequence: CASSFGTSAAYEQYF.

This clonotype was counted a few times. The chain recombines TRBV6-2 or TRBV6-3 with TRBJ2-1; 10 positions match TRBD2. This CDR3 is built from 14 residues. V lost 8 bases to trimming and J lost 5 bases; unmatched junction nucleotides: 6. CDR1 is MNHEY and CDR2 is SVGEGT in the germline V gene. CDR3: CASRLAGVNNEQFF. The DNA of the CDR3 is TGTGCCAGCCGCCTAGCGGGGGTCAACAATGAGCAGTTCTTC.

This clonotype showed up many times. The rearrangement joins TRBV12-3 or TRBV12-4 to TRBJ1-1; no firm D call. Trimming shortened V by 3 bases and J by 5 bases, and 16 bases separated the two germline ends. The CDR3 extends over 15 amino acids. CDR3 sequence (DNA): TGTGCCAGCAGTTTGCTGGTGGGGAGAGGTACTGAAGCTTTCTTT. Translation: CASSLLVGRGTEAFF.

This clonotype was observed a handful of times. The CDR3: CASSRTSGVGNEQFF. For the CDR3, the DNA is TGTGCCAGCAGTAGGACTAGCGGCGTGGGTAATGAGCAGTTCTTC. The chain has TRBV2 and TRBJ2-1, with TRBD2 matching 10 bases. The trim removed 5 bases at V and 7 bases at J, leaving 8 bases unmatched. This CDR3 has 15 amino acids. Looked up from germline, CDR1 is SNHLY and CDR2 is FYNNEI. Filled out from reference TRBV2 and TRBJ2-1, the complete variable domain reads EPEVTQTPSHQVTQMGQEVILRCVPISNHLYFYWYRQILGQKVEFLVSFYNNEISEKSEIFDDQFSVERPDGSNFTLKIRSTKLEDSAMYFCASSRTSGVGNEQFFGPGTRLTVL.

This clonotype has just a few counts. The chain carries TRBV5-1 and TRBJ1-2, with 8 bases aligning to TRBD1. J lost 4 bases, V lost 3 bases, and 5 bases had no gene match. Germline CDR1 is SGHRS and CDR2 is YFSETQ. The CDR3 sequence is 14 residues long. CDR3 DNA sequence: TGCGCCAGCAGCTCCCAGGGGGCAGCCTATGGCTACACCTTC. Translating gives CASSSQGAAYGYTF.

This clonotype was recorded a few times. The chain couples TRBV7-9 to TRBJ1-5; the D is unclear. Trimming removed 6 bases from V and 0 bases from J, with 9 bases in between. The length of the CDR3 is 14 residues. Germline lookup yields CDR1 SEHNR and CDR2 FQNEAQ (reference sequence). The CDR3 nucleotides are TGTGCCAGCAGTTCGAGCGGTAGCAATCAGCCCCAGCATTTT. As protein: CASSSSGSNQPQHF.

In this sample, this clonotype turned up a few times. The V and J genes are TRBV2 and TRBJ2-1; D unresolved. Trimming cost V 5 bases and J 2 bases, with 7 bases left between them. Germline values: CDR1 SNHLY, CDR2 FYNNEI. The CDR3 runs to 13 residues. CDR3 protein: CASSMGTYNEQFF. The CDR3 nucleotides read TGTGCCAGCAGTATGGGAACCTACAATGAGCAGTTCTTC.

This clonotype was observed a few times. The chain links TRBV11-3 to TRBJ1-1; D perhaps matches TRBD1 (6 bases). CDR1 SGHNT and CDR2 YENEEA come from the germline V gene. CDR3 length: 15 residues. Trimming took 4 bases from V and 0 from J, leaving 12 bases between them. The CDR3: CASSSRGLMNTEAFF. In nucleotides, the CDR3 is TGTGCCAGCAGCTCCAGGGGACTGATGAACACTGAAGCTTTCTTT.

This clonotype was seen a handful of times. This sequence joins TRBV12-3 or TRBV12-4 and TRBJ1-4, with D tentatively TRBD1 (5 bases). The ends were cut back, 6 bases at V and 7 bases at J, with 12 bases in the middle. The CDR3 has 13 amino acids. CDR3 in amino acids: CASRTGTGEKLFF. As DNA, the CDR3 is TGTGCCAGCAGGACCGGGACGGGTGAAAAACTGTTTTTT.

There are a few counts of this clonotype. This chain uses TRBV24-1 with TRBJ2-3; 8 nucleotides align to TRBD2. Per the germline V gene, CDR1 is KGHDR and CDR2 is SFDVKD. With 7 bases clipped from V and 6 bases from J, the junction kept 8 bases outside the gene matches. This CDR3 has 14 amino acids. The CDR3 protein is CATSAGGWTDTQYF. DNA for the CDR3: TGTGCCACCAGCGCGGGAGGATGGACGGATACGCAGTATTTT.

The CDR3 spells CASSLDTLSNRDSGNTIYF. For the CDR3, the DNA is TGTGCCAGCAGCTTAGATACGTTGAGCAACCGAGACTCTGGAAACACCATATATTTT. The chain combines TRBV11-2 with TRBJ1-3; D remains unclear. V was shortened by 0 bases and J by 0 bases, with 18 bases between the two germline ends. CDR1 and CDR2 (germline): SGHAT, FQNNGV. CDR3 length: 19 amino acids.

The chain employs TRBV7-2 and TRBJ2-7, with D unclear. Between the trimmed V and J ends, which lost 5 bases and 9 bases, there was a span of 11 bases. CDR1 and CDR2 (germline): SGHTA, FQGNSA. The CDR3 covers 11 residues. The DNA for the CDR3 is TGTGCCAGCAGCCTCTTATTAGTGCAGTACTTC. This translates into CASSLLLVQYF.

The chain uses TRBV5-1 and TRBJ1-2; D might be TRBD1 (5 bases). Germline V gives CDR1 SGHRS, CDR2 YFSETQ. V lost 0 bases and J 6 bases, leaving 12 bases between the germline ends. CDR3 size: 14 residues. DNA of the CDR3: TGCGCCAGCAGCTTGGCCATTGGGGCTGATGGCTACACCTTC. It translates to CASSLAIGADGYTF.

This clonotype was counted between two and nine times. In nucleotides, the CDR3 is TGCAGTGCTAGAGGGGGTCGTGGGGGTGAGCAGTTCTTC. This encodes CSARGGRGGEQFF. V gene TRBV20-1 combines with J gene TRBJ2-1; D is possibly TRBD1 or TRBD2 (5 bases each). Looked up from germline, CDR1 is DFQATT and CDR2 is SNEGSKA (reference sequence). Trimming took 1 base from V and 9 from J, leaving 13 bases between them. The CDR3 covers 13 residues.

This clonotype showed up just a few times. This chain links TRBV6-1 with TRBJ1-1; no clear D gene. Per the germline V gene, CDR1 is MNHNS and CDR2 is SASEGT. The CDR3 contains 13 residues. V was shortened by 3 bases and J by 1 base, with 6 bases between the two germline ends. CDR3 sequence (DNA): TGTGCCAGCAGTGATGTCGGGAACACTGAAGCTTTCTTT. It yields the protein CASSDVGNTEAFF.

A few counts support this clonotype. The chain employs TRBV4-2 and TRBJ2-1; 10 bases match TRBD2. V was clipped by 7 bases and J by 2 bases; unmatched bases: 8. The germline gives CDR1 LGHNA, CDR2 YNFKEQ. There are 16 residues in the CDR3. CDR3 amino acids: CASNKLAGGTYNEQFF. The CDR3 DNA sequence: TGTGCCAGCAACAAATTAGCGGGGGGTACCTACAATGAGCAGTTCTTC.